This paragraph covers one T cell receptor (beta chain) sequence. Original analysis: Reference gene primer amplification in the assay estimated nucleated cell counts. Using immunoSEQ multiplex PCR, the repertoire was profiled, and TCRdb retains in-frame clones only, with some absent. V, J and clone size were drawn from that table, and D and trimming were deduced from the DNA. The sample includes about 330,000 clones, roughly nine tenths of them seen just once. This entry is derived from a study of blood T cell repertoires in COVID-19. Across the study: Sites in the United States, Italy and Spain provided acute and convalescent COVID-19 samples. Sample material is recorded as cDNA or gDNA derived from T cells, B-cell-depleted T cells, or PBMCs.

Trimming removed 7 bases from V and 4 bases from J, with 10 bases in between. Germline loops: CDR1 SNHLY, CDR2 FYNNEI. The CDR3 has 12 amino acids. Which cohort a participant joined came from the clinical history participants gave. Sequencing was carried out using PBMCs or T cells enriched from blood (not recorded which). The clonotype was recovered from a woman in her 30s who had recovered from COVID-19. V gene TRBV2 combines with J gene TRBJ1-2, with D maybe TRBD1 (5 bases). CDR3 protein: CASIGDAYGYTF. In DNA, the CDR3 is TGTGCCAGCATAGGGGATGCCTATGGCTACACCTTC.